The rows below give T cell receptor beta chains drawn from one sample of a study of breast tumors, draining lymph nodes, adjacent tissues. A single record per CDR3 protein comes from TCRdb applying MiXCR to the multiplex PCR reads. Of about 200,000 distinct CDR3 sequences listed, roughly 29% were seen once; the top ten hold 4.3%. Material for sequencing was axillary lymph node tissue. Source of these receptors: a female donor with breast cancer. Some clones in this sample may be carry-over from other donors' samples. The CDR3 runs from the conserved cysteine through the conserved F or W. D genes are given only for firm matches. For some rows the clone size is stated as once, few or many, or as a class when expanded; others skip it.

d_gene: -
abundance: many
j_gene: TRBJ2-1
v_gene: TRBV4-1
CDR3nt: TGCGCCAGCAGCCAAGATGTAGTCTACAATGAGCAGTTCTTC
CDR3aa: CASSQDVVYNEQFF

d_gene: -
abundance: many
j_gene: TRBJ2-4
v_gene: TRBV18
CDR3nt: TGTGCCAGCTCTTCGGGACCTCAAAACATTCAGTACTTC
CDR3aa: CASSSGPQNIQYF

d_gene: -
abundance: many
j_gene: TRBJ2-3
v_gene: TRBV5-1
CDR3nt: TGCGCCAGCAGCAAGCCCGGGACCGCAGCCACAGATACGCAGTATTTT
CDR3aa: CASSKPGTAATDTQYF

d_gene: -
abundance: -
j_gene: TRBJ1-2
v_gene: TRBV10-3
CDR3nt: TGTGCCATCGCCGGGGAGTGCTATGGCTACACCTTC
CDR3aa: CAIAGECYGYTF

d_gene: -
abundance: many
j_gene: TRBJ2-5
v_gene: TRBV19
CDR3nt: TGTGCCAGTAGTATACAGGGGGAGACCCAGTACTTC
CDR3aa: CASSIQGETQYF

d_gene: -
abundance: many
j_gene: TRBJ2-6
v_gene: TRBV12-3/TRBV12-4
CDR3nt: TGTGCCAGCAGTTTCGGCAGAGACAACGTCCTGACTTTC
CDR3aa: CASSFGRDNVLTF

d_gene: -
abundance: -
j_gene: TRBJ2-4
v_gene: TRBV3-1
CDR3nt: TGTGCCAGCAGCCACCCTGGTCAGGGGAGGGACATTCAGTACTTC
CDR3aa: CASSHPGQGRDIQYF

d_gene: TRBD1
abundance: -
j_gene: TRBJ1-6
v_gene: TRBV7-3
CDR3nt: TGTGCCAGCAGCTTGGGACAGGGCTATAATTCACCCCTCCACTTT
CDR3aa: CASSLGQGYNSPLHF

d_gene: -
abundance: many
j_gene: TRBJ1-4
v_gene: TRBV15
CDR3nt: TGTGCCACCAGCAGAGATGTTGCCGAAAAACTGTTTTTT
CDR3aa: CATSRDVAEKLFF

d_gene: -
abundance: many
j_gene: TRBJ1-6
v_gene: TRBV28
CDR3nt: TGTGCCAGCAAAGGGGCCCTACTGAATTCACCCCTCCACTTT
CDR3aa: CASKGALLNSPLHF

d_gene: -
abundance: many
j_gene: TRBJ2-2
v_gene: TRBV3-1
CDR3nt: TGTGCCAGCAGCCAAGCGGGTACCACCGGGGAGCTGTTTTTT
CDR3aa: CASSQAGTTGELFF

d_gene: -
abundance: many
j_gene: TRBJ2-3
v_gene: TRBV10-3
CDR3nt: TGTGCCATCGGGGGGCGGGCGGTAACAGATACGCAGTATTTT
CDR3aa: CAIGGRAVTDTQYF